Presented here are 27 T cell receptor beta chains from one specimen sequenced in a study of blood T cell repertoires in COVID-19. Data came from immunoSEQ multiplex PCR; TCRdb stores just in-frame clones and leaves some out. In the table there are about 420,000 clones, around 90% of which are singletons. Sequencing was performed on peripheral blood. Receptor source: a man aged 18 to 30 with COVID-19, enrolled during active disease.

This clone was recorded once. This chain joins TRBV27 and TRBJ2-5, with TRBD2 identical over 8 bases. CDR1 is MNHEY and CDR2 is SMNVEV in the germline V gene (reference sequence). The junction had 15 bases not matched to a gene; V was cut back by 1 base and J by 5 bases. This CDR3 spans 18 amino acids. The CDR3 DNA reads as TGTGCCAGCAGTTTATATCCTAGCGGGTATTCCGGCGGGGAGACCCAGTACTTC. It is translated as CASSLYPSGYSGGETQYF.

CDR3: CASSEYDTGKEKLFF. CDR3 in DNA: TGTGCCAGCAGTGAATATGATACAGGGAAAGAAAAACTGTTTTTT. The rearrangement joins TRBV25-1 to TRBJ1-4; possible D gene TRBD1, 6 bases. The CDR3 is made up of 15 amino acids. From germline, CDR1 is MGHDK and CDR2 SYGVNS. The germline V and J ends were trimmed by 0 bases and 8 bases, with 13 bases remaining between them.

The V gene is TRBV7-2, the J gene TRBJ2-3; TRBD1 might be the D (5 bases). The CDR3 totals 15 residues. Germline V gene sequence: CDR1 SGHTA, CDR2 FQGNSA. Trimming pared 1 base from V and 2 bases from J, leaving 10 bases between. CDR3 nucleotides: TGTGCCAGCAGCTTAGAGGGGCTGGCCACAGATACGCAGTATTTT. Protein sequence: CASSLEGLATDTQYF.

Worth noting for this clone: Within the sample, other DNA sequences also encode this same CDR3. V gene TRBV6-1 combines with J gene TRBJ2-7; D is undetermined. CDR3 length: 12 residues. Germline-derived CDR1 and CDR2 are MNHNS and SASEGT. V lost 3 bases, J lost 3 bases, and 6 bases lay in between. The CDR3 nucleotides read TGTGCCAGCAGTGACAACAGCTACGAGCAGTACTTC. It is translated as CASSDNSYEQYF.

To note about this clone: Germline and junction disagree at one end, which may indicate a read error. The chain carries TRBV2 and TRBJ2-7; possible D gene TRBD1, 6 bases. The CDR3 runs to 11 residues. Looked up from germline, CDR1 is SNHLY and CDR2 is FYNNEI. DNA of the CDR3: TGTGCCAGCAGTGAAGACAGGGAGAGGGGCTTC. Encoded protein: CASSEDRERGF.

The chain recombines TRBV4-2 with TRBJ2-1; 10 nucleotides line up with TRBD2. The CDR3 loop spans 20 amino acids. Germline assignment: CDR1 LGHNA and CDR2 YNFKEQ. Losses at the gene ends were 0 bases for V and 0 bases for J; bases not matched to a gene: 11. Here the CDR3 DNA reads TGTGCCAGCAGCCAAGATTGGTCCCCCTCTAGCGGGAGCTCCTACAATGAGCAGTTCTTC. It specifies CASSQDWSPSSGSSYNEQFF.

This rearrangement joins TRBV7-9 to TRBJ2-3; D possibly corresponds to TRBD2 (6 bases). Trimming removed 2 bases from V and 4 bases from J, with 7 bases in between. This CDR3 has 13 amino acids. Per the germline V gene, CDR1 is SEHNR and CDR2 is FQNEAQ (reference sequence). This CDR3 reads CASSLTGADTQYF. The DNA for the CDR3 is TGTGCCAGCAGCTTAACGGGGGCAGATACGCAGTATTTT.

The chain combines TRBV6-5 with TRBJ2-3, with TRBD1 matching over 8 bases. The germline gives CDR1 MNHEY, CDR2 SVGAGI. After removal of 6 bases from V and 4 bases from J, the junction contained 3 bases not matched to a gene. This CDR3 has 13 residues. The CDR3 is CASSGQGSDTQYF. CDR3 in DNA: TGTGCCAGCAGCGGACAGGGTTCAGATACGCAGTATTTT.

V usage is TRBV6-5 and J usage is TRBJ1-3; 8 bases are a match to TRBD1. The germline V gene encodes CDR1 MNHEY and CDR2 SVGAGI. The length of the CDR3 is 16 residues. J was trimmed by 3 bases and V by 1 base; bases with no gene match: 5. The CDR3 reads CASSYFGTGFGNTIYF. The CDR3, as DNA: TGTGCCAGCAGTTACTTCGGGACAGGATTTGGAAACACCATATATTTT.

The chain couples TRBV10-1 to TRBJ2-1, with D possibly matching TRBD2 (6 bases). The CDR3 runs 13 residues. Germline V gene sequence: CDR1 WNHNN, CDR2 SYGVQD (reference sequence). With 0 bases removed from V and 15 bases from J, the gap between germline ends came to 15 bases. CDR3 residues: CASSESTAGRRFF. The DNA of the CDR3 is TGCGCCAGCAGTGAGTCGACGGCGGGGAGGCGGTTCTTC.

This chain connects TRBV30 to TRBJ2-2; 9 bases match TRBD2. V shed 0 bases, J shed 6 bases, and the junction held 8 bases outside the gene matches. CDR1 and CDR2 from the germline V gene are GTSNPN and SVGIG (reference sequence). The CDR3 is 16 residues long. Here the CDR3 reads CAWSVLAGAISGELFF. In DNA, the CDR3 is TGTGCCTGGAGTGTACTAGCGGGCGCAATATCCGGGGAGCTGTTTTTT.

This chain links TRBV5-1 with TRBJ2-2; D not resolved. The V gene's germline CDR1 is SGHRS and CDR2 YFSETQ. Trimming left V 0 bases short and J 4 bases short, with 7 bases between. This CDR3 comprises 14 residues. Here the CDR3 DNA reads TGCGCCAGCAGCTTGGAGGCGGCCACCGGGGAGCTGTTTTTT. Translating gives CASSLEAATGELFF.

J is TRBJ2-5 and V is TRBV11-2; TRBD1 agrees at 7 bases. The CDR3 is 14 residues long. Looked up from germline, CDR1 is SGHAT and CDR2 is FQNNGV. The V segment lost 1 base and the J segment 5 bases; nucleotides outside the gene matches: 4. CDR3 sequence reads: CASSLGTGVETQYF. The CDR3 DNA is TGTGCCAGCAGCTTAGGGACAGGAGTTGAGACCCAGTACTTC. Complete variable domain (other parts from reference TRBV11-2 and TRBJ2-5): EAGVAQSPRYKIIEKRQSVAFWCNPISGHATLYWYQQILGQGPKLLIQFQNNGVVDDSQLPKDRFSAERLKGVDSTLKIQPAKLEDSAVYLCASSLGTGVETQYFGPGTRLLVL.

This chain's CDR3 is CASTKTGFGTGELFF. CDR3 DNA sequence: TGTGCCAGCACCAAGACAGGGTTTGGGACCGGGGAGCTGTTTTTT. This chain links TRBV6-5 with TRBJ2-2, with TRBD1 matching over 7 bases. The CDR3 contains 15 residues. From germline, CDR1 is MNHEY and CDR2 SVGAGI. The V gene end was trimmed by 7 bases and the J gene end by 5 bases; junction bases not matched to a gene: 10.

Note on this clone: The same CDR3 can be traced to other DNA sequences in this sample. The chain uses TRBV3-1 (or the pseudogene TRBV3-2) and TRBJ2-3; TRBD2 matches at 14 bases. The CDR3 covers 16 residues. V shed 3 bases and J 1 base; nucleotides not matched to a gene: 0. Germline loops: CDR1 LGHDT, CDR2 YNNKEL (reference sequence). In DNA form, the CDR3 reads TGTGCCAGCAGCCAGGGACTAGCGGGGGGCACAGATACGCAGTATTTT. This encodes CASSQGLAGGTDTQYF.

Concerning this clone itself: A read error may explain this, as a much larger clone is one base away. This chain uses TRBV11-2 with TRBJ2-7; D is perhaps TRBD2 (7 bases). The CDR3 is 15 residues long. Trimming shortened V by 5 bases and J by 0 bases, and 14 bases separated the two germline ends. Per germline, CDR1 SGHAT and CDR2 FQNNGV. CDR3 amino acids: CASSLGGVPSYEQYF. The CDR3 bases are TGTGCCAGCAGCCTAGGGGGGGTTCCCTCCTACGAGCAGTACTTC.

The CDR3 bases are TGCAGCGTTGAAGGAGGGGGTGGTTTTGGCTACACCTTC. Translating it yields CSVEGGGGFGYTF. This chain joins TRBV29-1 and TRBJ1-2; tentatively, D is TRBD1 (6 bases). Germline V gene data show CDR1 as SQVTM and CDR2 as ANQGSEA. The V end was cut by 1 base, the J end by 7 bases, with 13 bases between. The CDR3 contains 13 residues.

This chain links TRBV24-1 with TRBJ1-2; no clear D gene. The germline V gene has CDR1 KGHDR and CDR2 SFDVKD. The germline V and J ends were trimmed by 4 bases and 4 bases, with 15 bases remaining between them. The CDR3 is 15 amino acids. The CDR3 region has the DNA TGTGCCACCAGTGACTATGACACCGGAATCTATGGCTACACCTTC. It specifies CATSDYDTGIYGYTF.

The V gene is TRBV2, the J gene TRBJ2-7; D may be TRBD1 (6 bases). With 4 bases removed from V and 7 bases from J, the gap between germline ends came to 20 bases. This CDR3 comprises 15 residues. From germline, CDR1 is SNHLY and CDR2 FYNNEI. CDR3 protein: CASSAVAQGIGEQYF. In nucleotides, the CDR3 is TGTGCCAGCAGTGCTGTAGCACAGGGAATAGGTGAGCAGTACTTC.

Remarks on this clone: In the same sample, other DNA sequences code for this CDR3. V is TRBV18 and J is TRBJ2-5; D uncertain. This CDR3 region has 13 residues. The germline gives CDR1 KGHSH, CDR2 LQKENI. The V end was cut by 3 bases, the J end by 2 bases, with 7 bases between. CDR3 DNA: TGTGCCAGCTCACCGTCCCTGCAAGAGACCCAGTACTTC. Its translation: CASSPSLQETQYF.

This clone was seen only a few times. The rearrangement uses TRBV5-3 and TRBJ2-7, with 11 bases identical to TRBD2. TRBV5-3 carries the ORF label, with uncertain function. The V gene end was trimmed by 1 base and the J gene end by 2 bases; junction bases not matched to a gene: 14. The CDR3 is 19 amino acids. The CDR3 spells CARSLIGTSGRHHTYEQYF. The CDR3 bases are TGTGCCAGAAGCTTGATAGGGACTAGCGGCCGGCATCATACCTACGAGCAGTACTTC.

The chain couples TRBV6-5 to TRBJ2-1; D is unclear. CDR3 length: 16 amino acids. Germline assignment: CDR1 MNHEY and CDR2 SVGAGI. Between the trimmed V and J ends, which lost 1 base and 1 base, there was a span of 11 bases. CDR3 residues: CASSYWVDGSYNEQFF. The CDR3 nucleotides read TGTGCCAGCAGTTACTGGGTAGACGGGTCCTACAATGAGCAGTTCTTC.

Here the CDR3 reads CASSLRTGDTEAFF. In DNA form, the CDR3 reads TGTGCCAGCAGCCTCAGGACAGGTGACACTGAAGCTTTCTTT. The V and J genes are TRBV7-2 and TRBJ1-1, with 7 positions matching TRBD1. J was trimmed by 3 bases and V by 5 bases; bases with no gene match: 6. The CDR3 spans 14 residues. The germline V gene has CDR1 SGHTA and CDR2 FQGNSA.

The J gene is TRBJ1-2, the V gene TRBV11-3; 8 nucleotides match TRBD1. The V segment lost 4 bases and the J segment 4 bases; nucleotides outside the gene matches: 14. This CDR3 is 17 amino acids long. Germline-derived CDR1 and CDR2 are SGHNT and YENEEA. The CDR3 here is CASSSDIDRGHSYGYTF. CDR3 coding DNA: TGTGCCAGCAGCTCAGACATTGACAGGGGCCACAGCTATGGCTACACCTTC.

This chain links TRBV6-5 with TRBJ1-3; D remains ambiguous. V was clipped by 7 bases and J by 8 bases, with 15 bases between them. Germline CDR1 MNHEY, CDR2 SVGAGI. CDR3 size: 13 residues. The CDR3 bases are TGTGCCAGCACGATCAGTGTCGGGGACACCATATATTTT. Its protein is CASTISVGDTIYF.

V is TRBV5-4 and J is TRBJ2-2; tentatively, D is TRBD2 (5 bases). The CDR3 is 17 residues long. The V gene's germline CDR1 is SGHNT and CDR2 YYREEE (reference sequence). V was pared by 0 bases and J by 4 bases, with 16 bases between. In nucleotides, the CDR3 is TGTGCCAGCAGCTTGGGTCTACCTAGCTCGGGCACCGGGGAGCTGTTTTTT. Translated, it gives CASSLGLPSSGTGELFF.

This sequence joins TRBV2 and TRBJ1-1; D unclear. Germline CDR1 SNHLY, CDR2 FYNNEI. Deletions cut 6 bases from V and 2 bases from J, with 7 bases between. The CDR3 extends over 12 amino acids. CDR3 sequence: CASRRDNTEAFF. The CDR3 bases are TGTGCCAGCAGGAGAGATAACACTGAAGCTTTCTTT.